This T cell receptor beta chain stems from a study of blood T cell repertoires in COVID-19. The wider study: The analysed material was cDNA or gDNA that came from T cells, B-cell-depleted T cells, or PBMCs.

Using immunoSEQ multiplex PCR, the repertoire was profiled, and TCRdb retains in-frame clones only, with some absent. The sample gives 65,000 to 85,000 clones, around nine tenths of which show up once; 6.9% is in the top ten. Specimen: peripheral blood. The origin of this receptor is a human donor in a cohort sampled during active COVID-19.

CDR3: CASSRDQETQYF. The CDR3 nucleotides are TGTGCCAGCAGCCGAGACCAAGAGACCCAGTACTTC. This chain links TRBV7-2 with TRBJ2-5; D unresolved. The ends were cut back, 5 bases at V and 0 bases at J, with 4 bases in the middle. The CDR3 is made up of 12 amino acids. Germline CDR1 SGHTA, CDR2 FQGNSA.